A single T cell receptor (beta chain) is shown here with its context. Primers for the PCR totalled 60 Vbeta and 13 Jbeta. Using immunoSEQ multiplex PCR, the repertoire was profiled, and TCRdb retains in-frame clones only, with some absent. Counted here are about 120,000 clones, around 81% occurring once; the ten biggest clones make up 3% to 5%. These data are taken from a study of cytomegalovirus exposure and HLA in healthy donors. All donors participated as healthy donors of bone marrow. This CDR3 has 15 amino acids. Germline CDR1 reads SEHNR; CDR2 reads FQNEAQ (reference sequence). V gave up 5 bases and J gave up 4 bases; unmatched junction bases: 3.

The receptor was isolated from a woman in her twenties or thirties in good health and CMV-seronegative. The rearrangement uses TRBV7-9 and TRBJ2-5; 14 positions match TRBD2. Sequenced material: PBMCs. The CDR3 coding sequence is TGTGCCAGCAGCCCGACTAGCGGGAGGGTAGAGACCCAGTACTTC. Residues: CASSPTSGRVETQYF.